This T cell receptor (beta chain) derives from a study of T cell changes during pregnancy in multiple sclerosis (dated by TCRdb to between 2017 and 2020). With respect to the entire study: In women with multiple sclerosis, the researchers looked at how the T cell repertoire shifted as pregnancy progressed.

As to this clone: There is no known antigen for this receptor. Base qualities are not provided; no much larger clone lies one nucleotide away.

The protocol used for the library was the immunoSEQ multiplex PCR assay. The immuneACCESS repertoire file appears here via TCRdb, limited to in-frame rearrangements. These files lack a portion of the clones; in checked studies, under half of the deficit traces to unresolved V genes, and the cause of the others is not known. The sample table lists approximately 65,000 clones, approximately 96% of them with a count of one. The ten top clones hold approximately 2.3% of the sample. From a lookup of the germline V gene, CDR1 and CDR2 are SGHVS and FQNEAQ. The CDR3 numbers 15 residues from cysteine through phenylalanine. Only the CDR3 region is kept as DNA, spanning 45 bases read in frame from base 1. V and J are truncated by 5 bases and 1 base respectively, leaving an intervening sequence of 11 bases.

The chain links TRBV7-8 with TRBJ2-2; D gene: possibly TRBD1, on 6 matching bases. The TCR sequence derives from a female donor with multiple sclerosis, enrolled in a pregnancy study. Sequenced here: CD8+ T cells from peripheral blood mononuclear cells, sampled after pregnancy. The CDR3 amino acid sequence is: CASSPRTENTGELFF. The DNA sequence is as follows: TGTGCCAGCAGCCCCCGGACAGAGAACACCGGGGAGCTGTTTTTT.